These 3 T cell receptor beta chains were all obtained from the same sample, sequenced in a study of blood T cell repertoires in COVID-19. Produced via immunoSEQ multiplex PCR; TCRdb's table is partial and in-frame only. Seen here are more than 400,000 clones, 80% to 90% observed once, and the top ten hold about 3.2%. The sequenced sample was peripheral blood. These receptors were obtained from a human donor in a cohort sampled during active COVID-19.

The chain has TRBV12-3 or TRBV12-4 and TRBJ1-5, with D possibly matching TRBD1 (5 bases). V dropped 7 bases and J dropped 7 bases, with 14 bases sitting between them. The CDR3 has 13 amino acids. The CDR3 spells CASTLRGDQPQHF. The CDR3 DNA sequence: TGTGCCAGCACCCTACGGGGGGACCAGCCCCAGCATTTT.

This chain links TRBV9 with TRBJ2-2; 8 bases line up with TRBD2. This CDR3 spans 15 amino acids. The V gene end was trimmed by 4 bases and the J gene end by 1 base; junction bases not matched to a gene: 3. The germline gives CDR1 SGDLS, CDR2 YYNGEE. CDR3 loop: CASSSSGLNTGELFF. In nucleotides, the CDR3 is TGTGCCAGCAGCTCTAGCGGGCTGAACACCGGGGAGCTGTTTTTT.

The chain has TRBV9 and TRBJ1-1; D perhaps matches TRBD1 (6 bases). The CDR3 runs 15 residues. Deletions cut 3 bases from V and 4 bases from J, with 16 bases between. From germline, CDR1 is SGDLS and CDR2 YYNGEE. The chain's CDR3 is CASSGGSGVFTEAFF. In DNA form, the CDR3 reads TGTGCCAGCAGCGGAGGTTCAGGGGTCTTCACTGAAGCTTTCTTT.